The clone carrying this T cell receptor beta chain was seen a single time. Assay used: immunoSEQ multiplex PCR; TCRdb lists only in-frame clones, some missing. This table holds about 240,000 clones, roughly 80% found once. This sample was taken from a study of blood T cell repertoires in COVID-19. The TCR sequence derives from a woman aged 55-69 years with active or convalescent COVID-19. Sequenced material: peripheral blood.

The CDR3 here is CASSSLASGDNEQFF. Written as DNA, the CDR3 is TGTGCCAGCAGTTCACTAGCGTCCGGGGACAATGAGCAGTTCTTC. The rearrangement joins TRBV27 to TRBJ2-1; 7 nucleotides match TRBD2. The trim removed 4 bases at V and 5 bases at J, leaving 8 bases unmatched. The CDR3 contains 15 residues. Germline V gives CDR1 MNHEY, CDR2 SMNVEV (reference sequence).